This T cell receptor beta chain was recovered during a study of cytomegalovirus exposure and HLA in healthy donors (dated by TCRdb to 2016 to 2017). Regarding the study in general: An earlier analysis of 587 of the donors reported 276 Gb of sequence data and around 100 million unique TCR beta sequences obtained from about 200 million T cells. An early release covering around 630 HLA-typed donors comprised 250 to 350 gigabases of sequencing data and tens of millions of unique TCR sequences. The genetic ancestry cluster associated with self-reported Caucasian donors included 81% of the roughly 390 genotyped donors. The study aimed to test whether cataloging public T cell receptors could reveal signatures of past pathogen exposure. The study used immunosequencing to profile the T cell repertoires of under 700 subjects and linked those repertoires to cytomegalovirus serostatus. In addition to the first cohort of roughly 670 subjects, a separate validation cohort of 120 different subjects was used. To predict cytomegalovirus infection status, the study brought together high-throughput TCR immunosequencing, statistical association of individual TCRs with disease status, and machine learning. A later analysis re-examined previously published TCR beta repertoires from over 500 donors and added high-resolution HLA genotyping to investigate patterns of TCR occurrence. Rather than drawing on any new phenotypic data, the later analysis identified candidate immune exposures from TCR beta sequences and the way those sequences occurred across donors. An earlier analysis of 587 of the donors applied high-throughput TCR beta sequencing to assess whether each TCR beta V gene segment acted as functional or pseudogenic. Donor age, sex, ethnicity and CMV serostatus were compiled together with the repertoire data. A later genetic analysis took genome-wide SNP genotypes for about 65% of the 666 donors and used that subset as a discovery cohort. All discovery cohort repertoires had been generated on a single sequencing platform. Class I and class II HLA loci were covered by the typing at four-digit resolution. Typing coverage varied by locus: roughly 620-640 donors for A, B, C, DRB1 and DQB1; roughly 500 for DQA1; more than 600 for DPA1; approximately 470 for DPB1. Four or five DR-DQ haplotypes were handled as single units for association and clustering because linkage in the cohort was strong. On average, roughly 240,000 unique TCR beta nucleotide sequences were sequenced per donor among several hundred genotyped donors of the cohort, with around 19% of those sequences being non-productive.

To prepare the library, the immunoSEQ multiplex PCR assay was applied. A mixture of 60 forward primers for TCR Vbeta segments and 13 reverse primers for TCR Jbeta segments was used in the multiplex PCR. A multiplex PCR assay on genomic DNA amplified the CDR3 region of rearranged TCR beta genes. On the Illumina HiSeq System, the amplified TCR beta libraries were sequenced as 87-base-pair reads. The original pipeline was this. A later analysis counted about 80 million unique TCR beta chains across the 700 or so repertoires, and some 11 million of these chains were shared by at least two donors. To remove PCR and sequencing errors, raw reads were error-corrected and collapsed into unique sequences using a nearest-neighbor algorithm that merged closely related sequences. CDR3 sequences were aligned to IMGT reference sequences to assign V, D and J gene segments. For a sequence to be retained, at least a six-nucleotide match to both a V gene segment and a J gene segment was required. A rearrangement counted as productive if the CDR3 had no stop codons and remained in frame with V and J, and every other rearrangement counted as non-productive. CDR3 was defined according to IMGT convention as the region running from the second conserved V-encoded cysteine to the conserved J-encoded phenylalanine. Sequences without an unambiguous match to a single V gene segment were excluded from the earlier analysis of 500 to 700 of the donors. In an earlier analysis of around 590 of the donors, a V segment was called functional when productive rearrangements were above 56.7%, and segregating when the standard deviation between donors exceeded 5%. A statistical classification framework was built to diagnose cytomegalovirus status from the catalog of TCR beta chain sequences. V and J gene assignment, in a later analysis, came from comparing TCR nucleotide sequences with IMGT/GENE-DB human TR gene sequences. In a later analysis, CDR3 sequences and most-parsimonious VDJ recombination scenarios were assigned using the TCRdist pipeline. In a later analysis, each TCR beta chain was defined by its CDR3 amino acid sequence together with its V-gene family, and reads without a unique V-gene family were excluded. To address suspected cross-contamination and a sequencing artifact, a later analysis removed around 600 highly shared, low-generation-probability nucleotide sequences. A later analysis calculated a clonal expansion index for each public chain from normalized within-repertoire ranks of inferred template counts. In a later analysis, generation probabilities were computed with a VDJ recombination model fitted to out-of-frame rearrangements, and the resulting probabilities were checked against IGoR. In a later analysis, TCR-TCR, TCR-HLA and TCR-CMV co-occurrence was scored with hypergeometric tests, and a repertoire-size bias correction was applied to TCR pairs. A later analysis estimated false discovery rates by permuting HLA or CMV assignments 20 times. In a later analysis, co-occurring TCRs were grouped using DBSCAN, and TCRdist sequence similarity was added for clustering within HLA-allele-positive subsets. Repertoires with fewer than 30,000 or more than 120,000 public chains, plus five repertoires with anomalous nucleotide sharing, were excluded from co-occurrence clustering. The source is immuneACCESS, and TCRdb retained only in-frame sequences with V and J called. Part of the clones is not carried over; for the studies checked, unresolved V genes explain less than half of this, and the remainder is unexplained. V, J and clone size are taken as reported in that table, and D and trimming were inferred from the DNA itself. The sample table records approximately 160,000 clones; about four fifths of these occur just once. The ten top clones hold roughly 0.69% of the sample.

The cohort was made up of 500 to 800 healthy bone marrow donors. At the time of sampling, all cohort members were nominally healthy, though unrecorded immune exposures were likely present. The donor was CMV seronegative and belonged to the group of 352 seronegative cohort members. A peripheral blood sample was collected from each donor, and TCR beta sequencing was performed on peripheral blood mononuclear cells. Genomic DNA was extracted from the blood cell samples with the Qiagen DNeasy Blood Extraction Kit. What the study reported, not specific to this receptor: A cluster of highly shared sequence variants was judged likely to represent a technical artifact of the sequencing pipeline. A later analysis found that TCR association rates varied across HLA loci, with DRB1 alleles showing the most associated TCRs and HLA-C alleles the fewest. The study listed 150 to 200 TCR beta chains as associated with cytomegalovirus. Seventeen rarely observed V segments, including chromosome 9 orphons, were excluded from the earlier analysis of a few hundred of the donors because counts were too low. Most CMV-associated TCR beta chains appeared to be HLA-restricted in a later analysis, and the HLA associations seemed to be driven largely by CMV exposure. Because HLA typing was missing for some donors at each locus, association tests included only the typed subset. The cohort was sequenced for TCR beta chains only, and without alpha or paired-chain data the features that could be detected were limited. Sequencing depth was assumed to be roughly uniform across donors in the presence/absence analyses, though that assumption may not hold. Most TCR sequences were seen in very few donors, while some public TCRs were found in many individuals. In vitro tests confirmed that a few of the cytomegalovirus-associated TCR beta chains recognize cytomegalovirus antigens. An earlier analysis of 450 to 750 of the donors showed that most TCR beta V segments appeared in productive rearrangements either about 90% or about 30% of the time, which broadly matched IMGT annotations. A further reported finding was that TCR beta sequences accurately predicted the HLA-A and HLA-B alleles for most subjects in the first cohort. In a later genetic analysis, fewer N-insertions in productive TCRs were reported among donors in an Asian-associated ancestry cluster than the roughly 640-donor mean. Correlated functional status among segregating V segments might be attributable to linkage disequilibrium, but an unknown experimental factor could not be ruled out. The 87-base-pair reads could not distinguish some IMGT-functional V segments, including TRBV6-2 and TRBV6-3, so those segments were excluded. Several of the top co-occurrence clusters appeared to be linked to parvovirus B19, influenza, CMV and Epstein-Barr virus, according to a later analysis. The classifier was reported to diagnose cytomegalovirus status with high specificity and sensitivity in both the original and validation cohorts. When HLA alleles, especially DR and DQ, strongly co-occurred, TCR associations were difficult to assign to individual alleles. A later analysis associated 16,951 TCR beta sequences with specific HLA alleles at a false discovery rate of 0.05. CMV serostatus was the only immune exposure information available for the cohort. A later analysis found that HLA-associated TCR beta chains were more clonally expanded and had lower generation probabilities than equally common non-associated chains. A later genetic analysis associated a missense DCLRE1C variant with V-gene and J-gene trimming of TCR beta chains, and an independent cohort replicated the association. It was suggested by the authors that the approach could potentially be generalized to other disease states and immunological phenotypes.

As encoded in the germline V gene, CDR1 is MDHEN while CDR2 is SYDVKM. The cysteine opens and the phenylalanine closes a CDR3 of 13 amino acids. Only the CDR3 portion is preserved as DNA: 39 bases, with reading frame beginning at the first base. V drops 8 bases and J drops 3 bases, leaving 14 bases in between. To note about this clone: Its binding antigen is unknown. Base quality data are lacking; no much larger clone is found one base away.

The sequenced sample was PBMCs. This receptor chain uses TRBV28 and TRBJ2-7, with a tentative D gene TRBD2 over 6 matching bases. This receptor was identified in a woman younger than 30 in good health and CMV-seronegative. The CDR3 reads CASVRGTDYEQYF. The DNA reads TGTGCCAGCGTGCGGGGAACAGACTACGAGCAGTACTTC.